The 27 T cell receptor beta chains in this list originate from one sample, sequenced in a study of CD8 T cells in Susac syndrome. Reverse transcription of about 0.5 to 1 ug RNA used random hexamers. TCRdb reanalysed the immunoSEQ multiplex PCR reads using MiXCR and keeps one entry per CDR3 protein. This sample has about 210,000 distinct CDR3 sequences; 95% occur once, and the top ten carry around 0.099%. Sequencing input: CD4+ T cells from PBMCs. These receptors originate from a human donor with multiple sclerosis.

The chain uses TRBV7-2 and TRBJ1-6, with a possible D match to TRBD1 (5 bases). Germline values: CDR1 SGHTA, CDR2 FQGNSA. V lost 4 bases and J 9 bases, leaving 10 bases between the germline ends. The CDR3 loop spans 13 amino acids. The CDR3 DNA sequence: TGTGCCAGCAGCTATCAGGGCTCTTCACCCCTCCACTTT. Translation: CASSYQGSSPLHF.

The V and J genes are TRBV25-1 and TRBJ2-3; 7 nucleotides align to TRBD2. The CDR3 is 16 amino acids. Trimming cost V 4 bases and J 3 bases; bases outside gene matches: 10. Germline assignment: CDR1 MGHDK and CDR2 SYGVNS. Here the CDR3 DNA reads TGTGCCAGCAGTGCCTACGGACTAGGGGCGACAGATACGCAGTATTTT. It encodes CASSAYGLGATDTQYF.

Only one count was recorded for this clonotype. This chain uses TRBV20-1 with TRBJ2-7, with a weak D call TRBD2 (5 bases). V was cut by 3 bases and J by 6 bases, with 12 bases left in between. This CDR3 has 12 amino acids. The germline CDR1 and CDR2 sequences are DFQATT and SNEGSKA (reference sequence). CDR3 in amino acids: CSASSLAGEQYF. In DNA form, the CDR3 reads TGCAGTGCTAGTAGTCTAGCTGGCGAGCAGTACTTC.

The chain recombines TRBV2 with TRBJ1-1; D gene uncertain. Germline lookup yields CDR1 SNHLY and CDR2 FYNNEI. Between the trimmed V and J ends, which lost 6 bases and 2 bases, there was a span of 16 bases. The CDR3 has 15 amino acids. CDR3: CASRASGNGNTEAFF. The CDR3 DNA is TGTGCCAGCAGGGCGAGCGGAAATGGAAACACTGAAGCTTTCTTT.

This clonotype appeared a single time. The chain uses TRBV20-1 and TRBJ2-3, with D possibly being TRBD1 (5 bases). This CDR3 comprises 13 residues. Trimming cost V 3 bases and J 4 bases, with 11 bases left between them. Germline V gives CDR1 DFQATT, CDR2 SNEGSKA (reference sequence). CDR3 loop: CSARFPGPDTQYF. DNA of the CDR3: TGCAGTGCTAGGTTTCCAGGGCCAGATACGCAGTATTTT.

The chain combines TRBV29-1 with TRBJ1-1, with 8 bases that match TRBD1. Germline CDR1 is SQVTM and CDR2 is ANQGSEA. Trimming at V came to 3 bases and at J to 0 bases, leaving 0 bases not matched to a gene. CDR3 length equals 13 residues. CDR3 sequence: CSVEGQVNTEAFF. Written as DNA, the CDR3 is TGCAGCGTTGAGGGACAGGTGAACACTGAAGCTTTCTTT. The whole variable domain, filled in from reference TRBV29-1 and TRBJ1-1, reads SAVISQKPSRDICQRGTSLTIQCQVDSQVTMMFWYRQQPGQSLTLIATANQGSEATYESGFVIDKFPISRPNLTFSTLTVSNMSPEDSSIYLCSVEGQVNTEAFFGQGTRLTVV.

This clonotype was seen just once. The gene calls are TRBV20-1 and TRBJ1-6; D not resolved. CDR3 length equals 15 residues. Trimming took off 0 bases at V and 2 bases at J, with 8 bases between the two ends. The germline V gene has CDR1 DFQATT and CDR2 SNEGSKA (reference sequence). In DNA, the CDR3 is TGCAGTGCTAGAGACGGCCTGGCCTATAATTCACCCCTCCACTTT. Translation gives CSARDGLAYNSPLHF.

The chain recombines TRBV24-1 with TRBJ2-4; no clear D. V was shortened by 4 bases and J by 11 bases, with 20 bases between the two germline ends. This CDR3 is built from 15 residues. Germline CDR1 is KGHDR and CDR2 is SFDVKD. DNA of the CDR3: TGTGCCACCAGTGAAACCGCCGGGCTAGAGGCGGTTCAGTACTTC. Translation gives CATSETAGLEAVQYF.

This chain joins TRBV29-1 and TRBJ2-1, with 9 bases aligning to TRBD2. With V trimmed by 6 bases and J by 8 bases, 11 bases remained unmatched. The V gene's germline CDR1 is SQVTM and CDR2 ANQGSEA. This CDR3 is built from 14 residues. This CDR3 is CSVASGATSDEQFF. The CDR3 DNA sequence: TGCAGCGTCGCTAGCGGGGCCACCAGCGATGAGCAGTTCTTC.

The chain has TRBV6-6 and TRBJ2-7, with D perhaps TRBD1 (5 bases). The CDR3 is made up of 13 amino acids. Germline values: CDR1 MNHNY, CDR2 SVGAGI (reference sequence). Trimming cost V 10 bases and J 2 bases, with 15 bases left between them. The CDR3 DNA reads as TGTGCCACCGCGACAGACAGAACCTACGAGCAGTACTTC. It codes for CATATDRTYEQYF.

The chain uses TRBV12-3 or TRBV12-4 and TRBJ2-5, with D hard to call. Trimming cost V 1 base and J 7 bases, with 16 bases left between them. CDR3 length equals 15 residues. CDR3 region: CASSLVDARLGTQYF. The CDR3 bases are TGTGCCAGCAGTTTAGTAGATGCACGGCTTGGGACCCAGTACTTC.

This chain joins TRBV20-1 and TRBJ1-1, with a tentative D call TRBD1 (5 bases). V was clipped by 3 bases and J by 1 base, with 9 bases between them. The CDR3 is 13 residues long. Germline CDR1 reads DFQATT; CDR2 reads SNEGSKA (reference sequence). The CDR3 nucleotides are TGCAGTGCTAGTGCGGACACGAACACTGAAGCTTTCTTT. Its protein is CSASADTNTEAFF.

This chain connects TRBV6-1 to TRBJ2-1; 7 bases fit TRBD1. Germline V gives CDR1 MNHNS, CDR2 SASEGT. Trimming removed 7 bases from V and 3 bases from J; junction bases left unmatched: 9. CDR3 length equals 15 residues. The CDR3 region is CASNLQDRLYNEQFF. The CDR3 DNA reads TGTGCCAGCAATCTCCAGGACAGGCTCTACAATGAGCAGTTCTTC.

V usage is TRBV20-1 and J usage is TRBJ2-4, with 7 bases matching TRBD2. The CDR3 totals 17 residues. Germline CDR1 and CDR2: DFQATT and SNEGSKA (reference sequence). V gave up 5 bases and J gave up 0 bases; unmatched junction bases: 13. The CDR3 loop reads CSAERDYNTIAKNIQYF. CDR3 DNA: TGCAGTGCTGAACGGGACTACAATACGATAGCCAAAAACATTCAGTACTTC.

The chain couples TRBV6-4 to TRBJ1-1; no reliable D call. Germline lookup yields CDR1 MRHNA and CDR2 SNTAGT. This CDR3 contains 13 residues. Trimming left V 1 base short and J 8 bases short, with 11 bases between. CDR3 loop: CASSDFPGREAFF. The CDR3 DNA reads TGTGCCAGCAGTGACTTTCCGGGGAGAGAAGCTTTCTTT.

This chain joins TRBV20-1 and TRBJ2-5, with D perhaps TRBD1 (6 bases). V was shortened by 2 bases and J by 2 bases, with 12 bases between the two germline ends. The germline gives CDR1 DFQATT, CDR2 SNEGSKA (reference sequence). This CDR3 is built from 14 residues. This CDR3 is CSARTGSWQETQYF. The DNA for the CDR3 is TGCAGTGCTAGAACAGGGAGTTGGCAAGAGACCCAGTACTTC.

This chain joins TRBV30 and TRBJ2-5; no definite D call. Germline-derived CDR1 and CDR2 are GTSNPN and SVGIG (reference sequence). The CDR3 has 12 amino acids. The V end was cut by 2 bases, the J end by 2 bases, with 6 bases between. This CDR3 is CAWSPRQETQYF. In DNA, the CDR3 is TGTGCCTGGAGTCCCCGACAAGAGACCCAGTACTTC. The full variable domain, its missing parts supplied by reference TRBV30 and TRBJ2-5, is SQTIHQWPATLVQPVGSPLSLECTVEGTSNPNLYWYRQAAGRGLQLLFYSVGIGQISSEVPQNLSASRPQDRQFILSSKKLLLSDSGFYLCAWSPRQETQYFGPGTRLLVL.

Only one count was recorded for this clonotype. The chain recombines TRBV6-6 with TRBJ2-5; no clear D gene. V was trimmed by 2 bases and J by 5 bases, leaving 9 bases between them. The CDR3 spans 13 residues. Per germline, CDR1 MNHNY and CDR2 SVGAGI (reference sequence). In DNA, the CDR3 is TGTGCCAGCAGTTACGGAGTTTGGGAGACCCAGTACTTC. Protein: CASSYGVWETQYF.

The rearrangement uses TRBV30 and TRBJ2-5; TRBD2 aligns across 15 bases. The CDR3 has 16 amino acids. Germline CDR1 is GTSNPN and CDR2 is SVGIG (reference sequence). The ends lost 2 bases at V and 2 bases at J; junction bases unmatched: 3. The CDR3 nucleotides are TGTGCCTGGAGTAGGGGACTAGCGGGAGGACAAGAGACCCAGTACTTC. It codes for CAWSRGLAGGQETQYF.

The V and J genes are TRBV12-3 or TRBV12-4 and TRBJ2-3; the D is unclear. The CDR3 totals 14 residues. With 7 bases removed from V and 2 bases from J, the gap between germline ends came to 13 bases. CDR3 bases: TGTGCCAGCACCTCCGAGGCCCCCACAGATACGCAGTATTTT. This gives the protein CASTSEAPTDTQYF.

V is TRBV30 and J is TRBJ1-1, with D unclear. V lost 5 bases and J lost 1, with 5 bases in between. Germline-derived CDR1 and CDR2 are GTSNPN and SVGIG (reference sequence). The CDR3 sequence is 11 residues long. CDR3 sequence reads: CAWDQNTEAFF. For the CDR3, the DNA is TGTGCCTGGGACCAGAACACTGAAGCTTTCTTT.

The chain recombines TRBV6-5 with TRBJ1-5; D not certain. Trimming cost V 5 bases and J 0 bases, with 8 bases left between them. Per the germline V gene, CDR1 is MNHEY and CDR2 is SVGAGI. The CDR3 spans 14 residues. The CDR3 nucleotides are TGTGCCAGCAGTCCAGACACTAGCAATCAGCCCCAGCATTTT. It is translated as CASSPDTSNQPQHF.

The genes are TRBV3-1 and TRBJ1-2, with D maybe TRBD1 (5 bases). The V gene's germline CDR1 is LGHDT and CDR2 YNNKEL (reference sequence). This CDR3 is built from 14 residues. Between the trimmed V and J ends, which lost 1 base and 8 bases, there was a span of 14 bases. The DNA for the CDR3 is TGTGCCAGCAGCCAAGGACGACAGTCCGCCGGCTACACCTTC. Its translation is CASSQGRQSAGYTF.

The CDR3, as DNA: TGTGCCTGGAGTGTTCGGGTAATGAACACTGAAGCTTTCTTT. It is translated as CAWSVRVMNTEAFF. The V and J genes are TRBV30 and TRBJ1-1; D unclear. The V and J ends lost 0 bases and 0 bases respectively, with 8 bases between them. Germline CDR1 reads GTSNPN; CDR2 reads SVGIG (reference sequence). This CDR3 comprises 14 residues.

The CDR3 DNA follows: TGTGCCACGGGACAGGGATCCACCGGGGAGCTGTTTTTT. Translation: CATGQGSTGELFF. The chain carries TRBV24-1 and TRBJ2-2; 9 nucleotides align to TRBD1. Germline assignment: CDR1 KGHDR and CDR2 SFDVKD. The CDR3 has 13 amino acids. V lost 10 bases to trimming and J lost 4 bases; unmatched junction nucleotides: 3.

The chain employs TRBV19 and TRBJ1-1, with D uncertain. Germline V gene lookup returns CDR1 LNHDA and CDR2 SQIVND (reference sequence). The CDR3 sequence is 16 residues long. Trimming stripped 5 bases from V and 3 bases from J, with 19 bases between. The CDR3 reads CASSWVRNPGDTEAFF. CDR3 coding DNA: TGTGCCAGTAGTTGGGTCCGCAACCCCGGGGACACTGAAGCTTTCTTT.

The genes are TRBV12-3 or TRBV12-4 and TRBJ2-5; D unresolved. The CDR3 spans 12 residues. V was clipped by 3 bases and J by 5 bases, with 7 bases between them. The CDR3 DNA follows: TGTGCCAGCAGTTTGTTTTCGGAGACCCAGTACTTC. It encodes CASSLFSETQYF.